A single sample gave rise to the 14 T cell receptor beta chains below, sequenced in a study of shared clonotypes between healthy human individuals. Some clones are missing from TCRdb's copy, which holds only in-frame ones; the method was immunoSEQ multiplex PCR. The repertoire holds roughly 1,800,000 clones, with approximately 95% as singletons. Terminally differentiated effector memory CD45RA+ cells were excluded from the naive CD8 cells, which were CD45RO-negative and positively selected for CCR7. Specimen: naive CD8+ T cells sorted from blood. Source of these receptors: a man between 18 and 35 years old in good health.

This chain links TRBV7-3 with TRBJ2-7, with TRBD1 identical over 10 bases. V gave up 3 bases and J gave up 5 bases; unmatched junction bases: 7. Germline V lookup: CDR1 SGHTA, CDR2 FQGTGA. The length of the CDR3 is 15 residues. The CDR3 sequence is CASSFGQGGIDEQYF. In DNA form, the CDR3 reads TGTGCCAGCAGCTTCGGACAGGGGGGAATTGACGAGCAGTACTTC.

This sequence joins TRBV27 and TRBJ1-1; maybe TRBD1 (6 bases). Germline CDR1 MNHEY, CDR2 SMNVEV (reference sequence). V was pared by 4 bases and J by 2 bases, with 8 bases between. This CDR3 is 13 amino acids long. For the CDR3, the DNA is TGTGCCAGCAGTTGGACAGCAAACACTGAAGCTTTCTTT. It encodes CASSWTANTEAFF.

A word on this clone: Other DNA sequences in this specimen translate into the identical CDR3. This chain joins TRBV4-1 and TRBJ2-5; 7 bases line up with TRBD2. Germline CDR1 and CDR2: MGHRA and YSYEKL. This CDR3 spans 14 amino acids. V shed 1 base, J shed 3 bases, and the junction held 2 bases outside the gene matches. CDR3 coding DNA: TGCGCCAGCAGCCAAGTCGGGGGGAAAGAGACCCAGTACTTC. Its protein product is CASSQVGGKETQYF.

The chain couples TRBV11-1 to TRBJ2-7; the D gene is possibly TRBD1 (7 bases). With 5 bases removed from V and 2 bases from J, the gap between germline ends came to 13 bases. Germline CDR1 SGHAT, CDR2 FQDESV (reference sequence). The CDR3 extends over 14 amino acids. CDR3 protein: CASSNRGLPYEQYF. CDR3 nucleotide sequence: TGTGCCAGCAGCAACAGGGGACTTCCCTACGAGCAGTACTTC.

The V call is TRBV6-5, the J call TRBJ2-7; 11 positions match TRBD2. The V and J ends lost 0 bases and 5 bases, in that order; junction bases with no gene match: 6. Per germline, CDR1 MNHEY and CDR2 SVGAGI. This CDR3 has 16 residues. CDR3 in amino acids: CASSYSRVLAGDEQYF. DNA of the CDR3: TGTGCCAGCAGTTACTCACGAGTACTAGCGGGAGACGAGCAGTACTTC.

CDR3 amino acids: CSVDPGDTYNEQFF. The CDR3 nucleotides are TGCAGCGTTGATCCGGGAGATACCTACAATGAGCAGTTCTTC. The genes are TRBV29-1 and TRBJ2-1; TRBD2 might be the D (6 bases). CDR1 is SQVTM and CDR2 is ANQGSEA in the germline V gene. Trimming removed 3 bases at V and 2 bases at J, with 11 bases between. The CDR3 length is 14 residues.

J is TRBJ2-2 and V is TRBV28; 11 bases are shared with TRBD1. Germline V gives CDR1 MDHEN, CDR2 SYDVKM. Trimming cost V 6 bases and J 4 bases; bases outside gene matches: 13. There are 18 residues in the CDR3. CDR3 sequence: CASRLQNAGTGGTGELFF. CDR3 in DNA: TGTGCCAGCAGGCTCCAGAACGCCGGGACAGGGGGCACCGGGGAGCTGTTTTTT.

The gene calls are TRBV2 and TRBJ1-2; 7 bases fit TRBD1. V lost 2 bases and J lost 1; bases outside the gene matches: 1. Germline-derived CDR1 and CDR2 are SNHLY and FYNNEI. The CDR3 has 14 amino acids. The CDR3 DNA reads TGTGCCAGCAGTGAACCAGGGGGTAACTATGGCTACACCTTC. It translates to CASSEPGGNYGYTF.

The chain has TRBV9 and TRBJ2-1; possibly TRBD2 for D (6 bases). Germline CDR1 and CDR2: SGDLS and YYNGEE. With 2 bases removed from V and 4 bases from J, the gap between germline ends came to 19 bases. This CDR3 is 17 amino acids long. In DNA, the CDR3 is TGTGCCAGCAGCGTCCCCGCCCGGGACTCGCAATACAATGAGCAGTTCTTC. This sequence encodes CASSVPARDSQYNEQFF.

A word on this clone: Other DNA sequences from this sample encode an identical CDR3 as well. The chain employs TRBV7-9 and TRBJ2-5, with D tentatively TRBD1 (6 bases). The CDR3 runs to 14 residues. V dropped 4 bases and J dropped 1 base, with 10 bases sitting between them. Germline V gene data show CDR1 as SEHNR and CDR2 as FQNEAQ (reference sequence). The CDR3 loop is CASSSQGTQETQYF. The CDR3 bases are TGTGCCAGCAGCTCGCAGGGGACCCAAGAGACCCAGTACTTC.

The rearrangement uses TRBV27 and TRBJ2-7; D unresolved. Trimming shortened V by 6 bases and J by 4 bases, and 13 bases separated the two germline ends. This CDR3 contains 13 residues. Germline V gene lookup returns CDR1 MNHEY and CDR2 SMNVEV (reference sequence). The CDR3 sequence is CASRPQTVYEQYF. CDR3 in DNA: TGTGCCAGCAGACCGCAGACCGTGTACGAGCAGTACTTC.

The chain links TRBV28 to TRBJ2-2, with D possibly matching TRBD2 (5 bases). The V and J ends lost 0 bases and 1 base respectively, with 18 bases between them. CDR1 is MDHEN and CDR2 is SYDVKM in the germline V gene. CDR3 size: 19 residues. CDR3 sequence reads: CASSLWWGEGWLNTGELFF. CDR3 nucleotides: TGTGCCAGCAGTTTATGGTGGGGTGAGGGTTGGTTGAACACCGGGGAGCTGTTTTTT.

The chain recombines TRBV7-8 with TRBJ2-7; no reliable D call. The CDR3 length is 17 residues. The germline gives CDR1 SGHVS, CDR2 FQNEAQ. The ends were cut back, 1 base at V and 1 base at J, with 17 bases in the middle. The DNA of the CDR3 is TGTGCCAGCAGCTTAGGGGTCAGGTTCTCAGAATCCTACGAGCAGTACTTC. Encoded protein: CASSLGVRFSESYEQYF.

This chain uses TRBV7-8 with TRBJ2-3; 9 bases fit TRBD2. CDR1 SGHVS and CDR2 FQNEAQ come from the germline V gene. There are 16 residues in the CDR3. The junction had 8 bases not matched to a gene; V was cut back by 5 bases and J by 2 bases. Written as DNA, the CDR3 is TGTGCCAGCAGCCCGCCGACTAGCGGATTCACAGATACGCAGTATTTT. Its protein is CASSPPTSGFTDTQYF.